Shown below are 13 T cell receptor beta chains from a single sample sequenced in a study of tumor and adjacent non-tumor tissue in lung cancer. No cell sorting was done before RNA was extracted from the tissue. This non-tumor lung sample came from over 3 cm beyond the tumor edge. Three rounds of nested PCR, following a modified ARM-PCR protocol, produced the TCRbeta library. Each CDR3 protein is one row after TCRdb ran MiXCR on the multiplex PCR reads. The sample has roughly 70,000 distinct CDR3 sequences, less than 75% seen once. Sample: distant non-tumor lung tissue. Receptors originate from a woman between 50 and 59 years old with non-small cell lung cancer.

This clonotype has only a few counts. Germline and junction disagree at one end, which may indicate a read error. The CDR3 is CASRRTGGEADMQYF. The CDR3 bases are TGCGCCAGCAGACGGACAGGGGGCGAAGCAGATATGCAGTATTTT. The rearrangement joins TRBV4-3 to TRBJ2-3; 11 nucleotides match TRBD1. The germline V gene has CDR1 LGHNA and CDR2 YSLEER. The CDR3 consists of 15 residues.

A note on this clonotype: Mismatch with germline at one junction end may stem from a read error. V gene TRBV4-1 combines with J gene TRBJ2-2; TRBD1 aligns across 11 bases. From germline, CDR1 is MGHRA and CDR2 YSYEKL. The CDR3 contains 15 residues. The chain's CDR3 is CASSRTGGNTVELFF. The CDR3 DNA is TGCGCCAGCAGCAGGACAGGGGGCAACACCGTGGAGCTGTTTTTT.

J is TRBJ1-1 and V is TRBV6-2 or TRBV6-3; 8 bases are shared with TRBD1. J lost 3 bases, V lost 9 bases, and 12 bases had no gene match. The CDR3 runs to 15 residues. Germline values: CDR1 MNHEY, CDR2 SVGEGT. This CDR3 is CASGDDRGGYTEAFF. The CDR3 nucleotides read TGTGCCAGTGGTGATGACAGGGGCGGGTACACTGAAGCTTTCTTT.

In the case of this clonotype: An end of the junction does not agree with germline; a read error may underlie this. This chain connects TRBV12-3 or TRBV12-4 to TRBJ2-7, with D perhaps being TRBD1 or TRBD2 (5 bases each). The CDR3 spans 12 residues. The CDR3 loop is CASSRQLGEHYF. CDR3 bases: TGTGCCAGTAGTCGACAGCTTGGGGAGCACTACTTC.

Concerning this clonotype itself: Sequence at one end of the junction differs from germline and may be a read error. The rearrangement joins TRBV12-3 or TRBV12-4 to TRBJ2-2, with unresolved D. This CDR3 has 12 residues. DNA of the CDR3: TGTGCCAACAGTTTAGGCACCGGGGAGCTGTTTTTT. Its protein product is CANSLGTGELFF.

Regarding this clonotype: Its ends do not fully match the called genes, so a read error is possible. This chain connects TRBV4-3 to TRBJ2-1; maybe TRBD1 (5 bases). Germline CDR1 and CDR2: LGHNA and YSLEER. This CDR3 spans 15 amino acids. In nucleotides, the CDR3 is TGCGCCAGCAGCCGGACATGGGGCCTCTACAATGAGCAGCTCTTC. It is translated as CASSRTWGLYNEQLF.

Comments on this clonotype: The junction differs from germline at one of its ends, possibly a read error. The CDR3 here is CSARNFGELFF. In nucleotides, the CDR3 is TGCAGTGCTAGAAATTTCGGGGAACTGTTTTTT. The chain couples TRBV20-1 to TRBJ2-2; a weak D match, TRBD2 (5 bases). Germline V gene data show CDR1 as DFQATT and CDR2 as SNEGSKA (reference sequence). CDR3 length: 11 amino acids.

Of note for this clonotype: A junction boundary mismatches the germline segment, possibly from a read error. V usage is TRBV7-2 and J usage is TRBJ2-7; D tentatively reads TRBD1 or TRBD2 (5 bases each). Germline CDR1 is SGHTA and CDR2 is FQGNSA. The CDR3 consists of 15 residues. CDR3: CANSENLGPNYEQYF. The CDR3 bases are TGTGCCAACAGCGAAAATTTGGGACCAAACTACGAGCAGTACTTC.

To note about this clonotype: A read error may account for a junction end that differs from germline. The chain combines TRBV20-1 with TRBJ2-5; TRBD2 matches 12 bases. CDR3 length: 16 residues. Germline values: CDR1 DFQATT, CDR2 SNEGSKA (reference sequence). For the CDR3, the DNA is TGCAGTGCTACACTCGGACTAGCGGGGTCCCAAGGGACCCAGTACTTC. This sequence encodes CSATLGLAGSQGTQYF.

As concerns this clonotype: A much bigger clone sits one base away, suggesting this may be a read error. The chain carries TRBV12-3 or TRBV12-4 and TRBJ1-2; the D is unclear. The CDR3 has 14 residues. The chain's CDR3 is CANSLAPNNYGYTF. The CDR3 nucleotides read TGTGCCAACAGTTTAGCGCCTAATAACTATGGCTACACCTTC.

In this sample, this clonotype turned up many times. V and J are TRBV12-3 or TRBV12-4 and TRBJ2-7; the match to TRBD2 covers 8 bases. With V trimmed by 8 bases and J by 5 bases, 11 bases remained unmatched. The CDR3 runs 14 residues. The CDR3 sequence is CASQGAAGVHEQYF. The CDR3 DNA sequence: TGTGCCAGCCAAGGGGCAGCGGGAGTCCACGAGCAGTACTTC.

The J gene is TRBJ2-6, the V gene TRBV25-1; 9 bases fit TRBD1. The V and J ends lost 5 bases and 11 bases, in that order; junction bases with no gene match: 7. CDR1 and CDR2 (germline): MGHDK, SYGVNS. The length of the CDR3 is 14 residues. CDR3 residues: CASSQGTGFDVLTF. The CDR3, as DNA: TGTGCCAGCAGTCAGGGGACAGGGTTTGACGTCCTGACTTTC.

A note on this clonotype: At one of its ends the junction is not consistent with the germline gene, which may arise from a read error. The rearrangement joins TRBV11-2 to TRBJ1-1; D call uncertain. CDR1 is SGHAT and CDR2 is FQNNGV in the germline V gene. This CDR3 is built from 14 residues. The CDR3 loop reads CAISFAGMNSEAFF. CDR3 sequence (DNA): TGTGCCATCAGCTTCGCGGGAATGAACAGTGAAGCTTTCTTT.